This TCR beta chain came from a study of cytomegalovirus exposure and HLA in healthy donors. Trimming pared 6 bases from V and 1 base from J, leaving 7 bases between. Germline V lookup: CDR1 MNHEY, CDR2 SVGAGI. The CDR3 totals 12 residues. The PCR ran on 60 Vbeta and 13 Jbeta primers. Measured with immunoSEQ multiplex PCR; TCRdb has only the in-frame clones, and not every one. The sample holds 200,000 or so clones, more than 60% seen once. J is TRBJ2-7 and V is TRBV6-5; weak D call: TRBD1 (6 bases). The receptor's source is a man aged 35-49 years in good health and CMV-seronegative. Sequenced input: PBMCs. CDR3 protein: CASSDRSYEQYF. The CDR3 nucleotides read TGTGCCAGCAGCGACAGGTCCTACGAGCAGTACTTC.